A single sample gave rise to the 14 T cell receptor beta chains below, sequenced in a study of CD8+ T cells in alopecia areata. Extracted RNA was reverse transcribed into cDNA, the sequencing template. TCRdb keeps only in-frame clones here, not all; method: immunoSEQ multiplex PCR. The table records roughly 150,000 clones, 40% to 60% of them present only once. The sequencing here drew on CD8+ T cells sorted from blood, taken at week 0. These receptors all stem from a human donor with alopecia areata.

The V call is TRBV6-5, the J call TRBJ2-7; D perhaps matches TRBD1 (5 bases). The germline V gene has CDR1 MNHEY and CDR2 SVGAGI. The CDR3 loop spans 14 amino acids. V dropped 2 bases and J dropped 3 bases, with 11 bases sitting between them. The CDR3 DNA is TGTGCCAGCAGTTACACAGACAGACTCTACGAGCAGTACTTC. Amino acids: CASSYTDRLYEQYF.

The V and J genes are TRBV11-2 and TRBJ1-1; D unresolved. Germline CDR1 is SGHAT and CDR2 is FQNNGV. V shed 0 bases and J shed 0 bases, with 2 bases lying between them. This CDR3 spans 13 amino acids. The CDR3 is CASSLEMNTEAFF. CDR3 sequence (DNA): TGTGCCAGCAGCTTAGAAATGAACACTGAAGCTTTCTTT.

This chain connects TRBV5-4 to TRBJ1-4; D possibly corresponds to TRBD1 (5 bases). V gave up 4 bases and J gave up 8 bases, with 12 bases separating them. The CDR3 is 13 amino acids. CDR1 and CDR2 from the germline V gene are SGHNT and YYREEE (reference sequence). CDR3 region: CASSLGGYEKLFF. Written as DNA, the CDR3 is TGTGCCAGCAGCCTCGGGGGATACGAAAAACTGTTTTTT.

This clone showed up just a few times. The V call is TRBV13, the J call TRBJ2-5, with 16 bases that match TRBD2. Losses at the gene ends were 6 bases for V and 2 bases for J; bases not matched to a gene: 9. Looked up from germline, CDR1 is PRHDT and CDR2 is FYEKMQ (reference sequence). The CDR3 covers 18 residues. CDR3 in amino acids: CASSDGTSGGAEQETQYF. Written as DNA, the CDR3 is TGTGCCAGCAGTGACGGGACTAGCGGGGGGGCGGAACAAGAGACCCAGTACTTC.

The chain combines TRBV10-2 with TRBJ2-7; D gene unclear. Germline CDR1 is WSHSY and CDR2 is SAAADI. V gave up 4 bases and J gave up 6 bases, with 4 bases separating them. The CDR3 has 10 amino acids. The CDR3 here is CASSGGEQYF. In DNA form, the CDR3 reads TGCGCCAGCAGTGGTGGCGAGCAGTACTTC.

There are a few counts of this clone. This chain uses TRBV13 with TRBJ2-1, with D unclear. Germline lookup yields CDR1 PRHDT and CDR2 FYEKMQ (reference sequence). V was cut by 0 bases and J by 2 bases, with 11 bases left in between. The CDR3 extends over 16 amino acids. Here the CDR3 reads CASSLGYGLTYNEQFF. CDR3 nucleotides: TGTGCCAGCAGCTTAGGGTACGGGCTAACCTACAATGAGCAGTTCTTC.

The table lists this clone with a few counts. The chain has TRBV4-3 and TRBJ2-7; D is unresolved. V was shortened by 3 bases and J by 5 bases, with 17 bases between the two germline ends. The CDR3 extends over 15 amino acids. The germline CDR1 and CDR2 sequences are LGHNA and YSLEER. The CDR3 DNA reads as TGCGCCAGCAGCCAGGAGAGCCGGGCCGCCAACGAGCAGTACTTC. This translates into CASSQESRAANEQYF.

For this clone: Different DNA sequences within this sample yield the same CDR3. The genes are TRBV6-1 and TRBJ2-5; D is uncertain. V was pared by 5 bases and J by 4 bases, with 5 bases between. The CDR3 runs 11 residues. CDR1 is MNHNS, CDR2 SASEGT, per germline. The CDR3: CASSYGETQYF. CDR3 coding DNA: TGTGCCAGCAGTTATGGAGAGACCCAGTACTTC.

The chain is built from TRBV6-5 and TRBJ2-7, with D perhaps TRBD2 (6 bases). The V end was cut by 7 bases, the J end by 5 bases, with 21 bases between. This CDR3 region has 15 residues. CDR1 and CDR2 (germline): MNHEY, SVGAGI. CDR3 loop: CASTPPEGRGDEQYF. The CDR3 DNA reads TGTGCCAGCACCCCCCCGGAGGGGCGCGGAGACGAGCAGTACTTC.

The V gene is TRBV19, the J gene TRBJ2-1; D is possibly TRBD2 (6 bases). The germline V and J ends were trimmed by 5 bases and 4 bases, with 15 bases remaining between them. There are 15 residues in the CDR3. Germline CDR1 and CDR2: LNHDA and SQIVND (reference sequence). The CDR3 protein is CASSLPIGGYNEQFF. For the CDR3, the DNA is TGTGCCAGTAGTCTCCCCATTGGAGGGTACAATGAGCAGTTCTTC.

The V and J genes are TRBV19 and TRBJ2-1; D unresolved. This CDR3 has 16 residues. The V end was cut by 3 bases, the J end by 6 bases, with 18 bases between. Germline lookup yields CDR1 LNHDA and CDR2 SQIVND (reference sequence). CDR3 DNA: TGTGCCAGTAGTATCCCCTTCACTCGTACCCTCAATGAGCAGTTCTTC. It translates to CASSIPFTRTLNEQFF.

The chain joins TRBV9 to TRBJ2-5, with 8 bases identical to TRBD2. The V gene's germline CDR1 is SGDLS and CDR2 YYNGEE. The V gene end was trimmed by 0 bases and the J gene end by 5 bases; junction bases not matched to a gene: 9. CDR3 size: 16 residues. CDR3 residues: CASSVAGTSAYETQYF. DNA of the CDR3: TGTGCCAGCAGCGTAGCTGGGACTAGTGCCTATGAGACCCAGTACTTC.

The chain employs TRBV7-9 and TRBJ1-6, with TRBD1 matching 9 bases. The CDR3 runs 19 residues. With 6 bases clipped from V and 7 bases from J, the junction kept 19 bases outside the gene matches. Germline CDR1 is SEHNR and CDR2 is FQNEAQ (reference sequence). The CDR3 nucleotides read TGTGCCAGCAGGCGCGAAACCGGGACAGGGTCAAGATGGAATTCACCCCTCCACTTT. Translating it yields CASRRETGTGSRWNSPLHF.

In its sample, this clone was seen a few times. J is TRBJ2-6 and V is TRBV4-3; D gene unclear. CDR1 and CDR2 (germline): LGHNA, YSLEER. CDR3 length: 16 amino acids. Between the trimmed V and J ends, which lost 3 bases and 1 base, there was a span of 10 bases. The CDR3 loop reads CASSHEVTSGANVLTF. DNA for the CDR3: TGCGCCAGCAGCCATGAAGTAACTTCTGGGGCCAACGTCCTGACTTTC.